This TCR beta chain was sequenced during a study of blood T cell repertoires in COVID-19. Overall study: PBMCs, B-cell-depleted T cells, or T cells provided the cDNA or gDNA that made up the material.

CDR3 length equals 19 residues. Germline CDR1 GTSNPN, CDR2 SVGIG (reference sequence). Trimming shortened V by 0 bases and J by 0 bases, and 18 bases separated the two germline ends. Sequencing was performed with immunoSEQ multiplex PCR; in TCRdb, only in-frame clones are kept and a portion is missing. The sample includes around 300,000 clones, 80% to 90% of them seen just once. The clonotype originates from a woman in her sixties or seventies with acute or convalescent COVID-19. Sample: peripheral blood. This rearrangement joins TRBV30 to TRBJ2-6; D remains unclear. The CDR3 nucleotides read TGTGCCTGGAGTGTACCTGAGGTCTTACCGAGCTCTGGGGCCAACGTCCTGACTTTC. Translated: CAWSVPEVLPSSGANVLTF.